A selection of T cell receptor beta chains follows, all from one sample in a study of graft-versus-host responses after intestinal transplantation. Profiling relied on immunoSEQ multiplex PCR, and the TCRdb table lists in-frame clones only, not all of them. The table shows 37,000 or so clones, with 87% occurring only once. The source was ileum tissue, collected almost 210 days after intestinal transplant. Source of these receptors: a human patient who received an intestinal transplant, so some T cells may come from the graft donor. Each CDR3 is given with its conserved first and last residue. A D gene is named only where the DNA matches it firmly. Expanded clones are given a class, and other clones once, few, many or no size at all.

clone size,D gene,J gene,V gene,CDR3 protein,CDR3 DNA
-,-,TRBJ2-2,TRBV28,CASSLGRGRFTGELFF,TGTGCCAGCAGTTTAGGGCGGGGGCGTTTCACCGGGGAGCTGTTTTTT
-,-,TRBJ1-4,TRBV15,CATSRGGATNEKLFF,TGTGCCACCAGCAGAGGGGGTGCAACTAATGAAAAACTGTTTTTT
-,-,TRBJ2-5,TRBV7-7,CASSSTGKETQYF,TGTGCCAGCAGCTCAACAGGGAAAGAGACCCAGTACTTC
-,TRBD1,TRBJ1-2,TRBV29-1,CSVAPQGRGRIGYTF,TGCAGCGTTGCCCCTCAGGGGAGGGGGCGTATAGGCTACACCTTC
-,-,TRBJ1-1,TRBV28,CASSPVGQMNTEAFF,TGTGCCAGCAGTCCCGTGGGACAAATGAACACTGAAGCTTTCTTT
-,TRBD2,TRBJ2-7,TRBV27,CASSYGGGGSYEQYF,TGTGCCAGCAGTTACGGCGGCGGGGGCTCCTACGAGCAGTACTTC
few,-,TRBJ2-2,TRBV28,CAHGWNGELFF,TGTGCCCACGGCTGGAACGGGGAGCTGTTTTTT
once,-,TRBJ2-1,TRBV7-2,CASSLGEYNEQFF,TGTGCCAGCAGCTTAGGAGAATACAATGAGCAGTTCTTC
-,-,TRBJ1-4,TRBV18,CASSPSLREKLFF,TGTGCCAGCTCACCATCCCTACGTGAAAAACTGTTTTTT
-,TRBD1,TRBJ1-1,TRBV29-1,CSVAGTGEANTEAFF,TGCAGCGTTGCCGGGACAGGGGAGGCGAACACTGAAGCTTTCTTT
-,-,TRBJ1-5,TRBV21-1,CARRGHSNQPQHF,TGTGCACGGAGGGGTCATAGCAATCAGCCCCAGCATTTT
once,-,TRBJ2-5,TRBV10-3,CAISESMGDVQETQYF,TGTGCCATCAGTGAGTCTATGGGGGACGTTCAAGAGACCCAGTACTTC
-,TRBD2,TRBJ2-3,TRBV7-2,CASSLALAGTLRASTDTQYF,TGTGCCAGCAGCTTAGCCCTAGCGGGGACCCTAAGGGCGAGCACAGATACGCAGTATTTT
-,-,TRBJ1-6,TRBV4-1,CASSQPDRNSPLHF,TGCGCCAGCAGCCAACCTGACCGGAATTCACCCCTCCACTTT
-,-,TRBJ2-3,TRBV6-6,CASTSSADTQYF,TGTGCCAGCACTTCTAGCGCAGATACGCAGTATTTT
-,-,TRBJ1-1,TRBV27,CASSLRTNTEAFF,TGTGCCAGCAGTCTCCGGACGAACACTGAAGCTTTCTTT
once,TRBD2,TRBJ2-3,TRBV27,CASSLRLAASTDTQYF,TGTGCCAGCAGTTTACGACTAGCGGCTAGCACAGATACGCAGTATTTT
-,TRBD1,TRBJ1-1,TRBV15,CATSRGTGHTEAFF,TGTGCCACCAGCAGAGGGACAGGGCACACTGAAGCTTTCTTT
-,-,TRBJ1-2,TRBV9,CASSVGMGDHYGYTF,TGTGCCAGCAGCGTAGGTATGGGAGATCACTATGGCTACACCTTC
once,-,TRBJ2-3,TRBV10-3,CASEGEVTDTQYF,TGTGCCTCCGAGGGGGAGGTCACAGATACGCAGTATTTT
-,-,TRBJ2-6,TRBV6-6,CASGLLSGANVLTF,TGTGCCAGCGGGCTGTTATCTGGGGCCAACGTCCTGACTTTC
-,TRBD2,TRBJ2-1,TRBV25-1,CASSPGLAGVEQFF,TGTGCCAGCAGTCCGGGACTAGCGGGGGTTGAGCAGTTCTTC
once,-,TRBJ2-7,TRBV2,CASSEVALANAYEQYF,TGTGCCAGCAGTGAAGTTGCGCTAGCGAATGCCTACGAGCAGTACTTC
medium-sized,TRBD2,TRBJ2-7,TRBV5-1,CASSSGLGLAGVHEQYF,TGCGCCAGCAGCTCGGGCCTGGGACTAGCGGGAGTTCACGAGCAGTACTTC
once,-,TRBJ2-7,TRBV5-6,CASSLLPGIYEQYF,TGTGCCAGCAGCTTGCTCCCAGGGATCTACGAGCAGTACTTC
-,TRBD2,TRBJ2-7,TRBV6-5,CASSYSTSGSVSEQYF,TGTGCCAGCAGTTACTCGACTAGCGGGAGCGTCTCCGAGCAGTACTTC
-,-,TRBJ1-2,TRBV7-9,CASSLVQGYGYTF,TGTGCCAGCAGCTTAGTTCAGGGCTATGGCTACACCTTC
-,-,TRBJ2-1,TRBV27,CASSLSTNGAYNEQFF,TGTGCCAGCAGTTTATCCACTAACGGGGCCTACAATGAGCAGTTCTTC
-,TRBD1,TRBJ1-2,TRBV19,CASSTPGQTGGYTF,TGTGCCAGTAGTACCCCGGGACAGACTGGGGGCTACACCTTC
-,TRBD1,TRBJ2-7,TRBV7-7,CASSIGQGAYEQYF,TGTGCTAGCAGCATAGGACAGGGGGCCTACGAGCAGTACTTC
once,-,TRBJ1-1,TRBV19,CATRRGGVAEAFF,TGTGCCACCCGAAGGGGCGGAGTAGCTGAAGCTTTCTTT
-,-,TRBJ1-1,TRBV25-1,CASKGEGVGSTEAFF,TGTGCCAGCAAGGGGGAGGGGGTAGGGAGCACTGAAGCTTTCTTT
-,-,TRBJ2-5,TRBV7-7,CASSLATTETQYF,TGTGCCAGCAGCTTAGCCACGACGGAGACCCAGTACTTC
-,-,TRBJ2-5,TRBV4-2,CASSHAGQETQYF,TGTGCCAGCAGCCATGCTGGCCAAGAGACCCAGTACTTC
once,TRBD2,TRBJ2-7,TRBV9,CASSGAGGYEQYF,TGTGCCAGCAGCGGGGCGGGGGGTTACGAGCAGTACTTC
-,-,TRBJ1-1,TRBV9,CASSARLFDGNTEAFF,TGTGCCAGCAGCGCCCGGTTGTTCGACGGGAACACTGAAGCTTTCTTT
once,TRBD2,TRBJ2-1,TRBV27,CASSEPGLEHNEQFF,TGTGCCAGCAGCGAACCGGGACTAGAACATAATGAGCAGTTCTTC
once,-,TRBJ2-5,TRBV9,CASSVGPTREETQYF,TGTGCCAGCAGCGTAGGCCCTACACGGGAAGAGACCCAGTACTTC
-,-,TRBJ2-3,TRBV15,CATSRLASSTDTQYF,TGTGCCACCAGCAGACTAGCGTCTAGCACAGATACGCAGTATTTT
-,TRBD2,TRBJ2-1,TRBV13,CASSLAGGSYNEQFF,TGTGCCAGCAGCCTAGCGGGGGGCTCCTACAATGAGCAGTTCTTC
-,TRBD2,TRBJ2-4,TRBV2,CASSEAEGAGGHIQYF,TGTGCCAGCAGTGAAGCTGAAGGGGCGGGAGGTCACATTCAGTACTTC
-,-,TRBJ2-7,TRBV28,CASSLILGRTYEQYF,TGTGCCAGCAGTTTAATTTTGGGACGGACATACGAGCAGTACTTC
-,TRBD2,TRBJ2-1,TRBV27,CASSLWRERVGEQFF,TGTGCCAGCAGTTTATGGCGGGAGCGGGTGGGTGAGCAGTTCTTC
-,TRBD2,TRBJ2-1,TRBV27,CASSTWDYYYNEQFF,TGTGCCAGCAGTACCTGGGACTACTACTACAATGAGCAGTTCTTC
-,-,TRBJ2-7,TRBV5-1,CASKTIQGSYEQYF,TGCGCCAGCAAGACTATCCAAGGCTCCTACGAGCAGTACTTC
-,TRBD1,TRBJ2-7,TRBV30,CAWSVRDEGQGGPLRSYEQYF,TGTGCCTGGAGTGTAAGGGACGAAGGACAGGGAGGCCCACTACGTTCCTACGAGCAGTACTTC